The 18 T cell receptor beta chains below were found in one sample sequenced in a study of post-analysis software for immune sequencing data. Study-wide findings and caveats: Higher frequency in patients than in controls was seen for roughly five TRBV segments, with TRBV5-6, TRBV5-1 and TRBV20-1 among them.

TCR beta cDNA libraries included unique molecular identifiers. TCRdb itself ran the PCR reads through MiXCR, one entry per CDR3 protein. Of roughly 670,000 distinct CDR3 sequences listed, approximately 59% are singletons. For these TCRs, the target antigens are not known. The specimen was blood. These receptors originate from a girl aged 2 to 10 with multiple sclerosis.

The chain has TRBV6-2 or TRBV6-3 and TRBJ1-1; D call uncertain. The ends were cut back, 0 bases at V and 6 bases at J, with 11 bases in the middle. This CDR3 contains 14 residues. The germline V gene has CDR1 MNHEY and CDR2 SVGEGT. CDR3 bases: TGTGCCAGCAGTTACTCGACGGGCCCCTCTGAAGCTTTCTTT. Residues: CASSYSTGPSEAFF.

The V and J genes are TRBV4-3 and TRBJ1-2, with D hard to call. Trimming shortened V by 0 bases and J by 4 bases, and 12 bases separated the two germline ends. The CDR3 length is 15 residues. Germline V lookup: CDR1 LGHNA, CDR2 YSLEER. CDR3 loop: CASSQDEADSYGYTF. CDR3 sequence (DNA): TGCGCCAGCAGCCAAGATGAGGCAGATAGCTATGGCTACACCTTC.

The chain couples TRBV20-1 to TRBJ2-4, with 9 positions matching TRBD2. The J call may not be correct, given that the DNA end is closer to TRBJ2-7. The germline gives CDR1 DFQATT, CDR2 SNEGSKA (reference sequence). The CDR3 loop spans 15 amino acids. The DNA of the CDR3 is TGCAGTGCTTACCTAGCGGGACGATCAACCTACGAGCAGTACTTC. Protein: CSAYLAGRSTYEQYF.

The V and J genes are TRBV12-3 or TRBV12-4 and TRBJ1-2; D perhaps matches TRBD1 (5 bases). V was clipped by 6 bases and J by 7 bases, with 15 bases between them. The CDR3 has 13 residues. This chain's CDR3 is CASSFIGGPGYTF. As DNA, the CDR3 is TGTGCCAGCAGCTTCATCGGGGGACCTGGCTACACCTTC.

This clonotype was counted between two and nine times. V is TRBV10-1 and J is TRBJ2-3, with D unresolved. Trimming stripped 3 bases from V and 6 bases from J, with 13 bases between. This CDR3 is 14 amino acids long. Looked up from germline, CDR1 is WNHNN and CDR2 is SYGVQD (reference sequence). For the CDR3, the DNA is TGCGCCAGCAGTGAAAGTCGACCCGCGGATACGCAGTATTTT. Protein sequence: CASSESRPADTQYF.

There are a few counts of this clonotype. The chain recombines TRBV7-9 with TRBJ2-4; perhaps TRBD1 as D (5 bases). CDR3 size: 16 residues. The V and J ends lost 1 base and 3 bases respectively, with 13 bases between them. The germline V gene has CDR1 SEHNR and CDR2 FQNEAQ (reference sequence). The CDR3: CASSLGAGLGKNIQYF. CDR3 bases: TGTGCCAGCAGCTTAGGGGCAGGGTTGGGCAAAAACATTCAGTACTTC. The variable domain in full, with the rest retrieved from reference TRBV7-9 and TRBJ2-4, is DTGVSQNPRHKITKRGQNVTFRCDPISEHNRLYWYRQTLGQGPEFLTYFQNEAQLEKSRLLSDRFSAERPKGSFSTLEIQRTEQGDSAMYLCASSLGAGLGKNIQYFGAGTRLSVL.

The CDR3 region is CASSLGVGTGDHNEQFF. CDR3 sequence (DNA): TGTGCCAGCAGCTTAGGGGTCGGGACAGGGGACCACAATGAGCAGTTCTTC. The chain uses TRBV11-3 and TRBJ2-1; 10 bases line up with TRBD1. Germline V gives CDR1 SGHNT, CDR2 YENEEA. The CDR3 sequence is 17 residues long. The V segment lost 1 base and the J segment 5 bases; nucleotides outside the gene matches: 8.

The J gene is TRBJ2-2, the V gene TRBV20-1, with D tentatively TRBD2 (6 bases). The CDR3 has 16 residues. V was pared by 0 bases and J by 5 bases, with 16 bases between. In germline, CDR1 is DFQATT, CDR2 SNEGSKA (reference sequence). Here the CDR3 DNA reads TGCAGTGCTAGAGATGTATCTCTAGCGCTTACCGGGGAGCTGTTTTTT. This sequence encodes CSARDVSLALTGELFF.

The genes are TRBV21-1 and TRBJ2-3; the tabulated D call, TRBD2, remains unverified against the DNA. TRBV21-1 is flagged as a pseudogene. The CDR3 has 18 residues. CDR3 sequence (DNA): TGTGCCAGCAGCGAAGGCAGGAGGGGAACGGTTCCCACAGATACGCAGTATTTT. It translates to CASSEGRRGTVPTDTQYF.

V usage is TRBV18 and J usage is TRBJ2-7, with D hard to call. Germline lookup yields CDR1 KGHSH and CDR2 LQKENI. The V end lost 2 bases, the J end lost 3 bases, and 8 bases lay between the germline ends. This CDR3 is 13 amino acids long. The CDR3 DNA reads as TGTGCCAGCTCACCAGGAAATCACTACGAGCAGTACTTC. Translated, it gives CASSPGNHYEQYF.

The V gene is TRBV7-8, the J gene TRBJ1-5, with D perhaps TRBD1 (5 bases). The CDR3 contains 14 residues. Germline lookup yields CDR1 SGHVS and CDR2 FQNEAQ. Between the trimmed V and J ends, which lost 3 bases and 5 bases, there was a span of 11 bases. The CDR3 loop is CASSFGGRDQPQHF. The CDR3 DNA sequence: TGTGCCAGCAGCTTCGGGGGGAGAGATCAGCCCCAGCATTTT.

The genes are TRBV12-3 or TRBV12-4 and TRBJ1-5; D is unclear. V dropped 10 bases and J dropped 0 bases, with 13 bases sitting between them. This CDR3 region has 14 residues. The CDR3 reads CANSSVVSNQPQHF. The CDR3 region has the DNA TGTGCCAACAGCTCCGTAGTTAGCAATCAGCCCCAGCATTTT.

Only a few counts were recorded for this clonotype. The chain joins TRBV10-3 to TRBJ2-1, with D possibly called TRBD1 or TRBD2 (5 bases each). The CDR3 totals 15 residues. V lost 0 bases and J lost 7, with 13 bases in between. Germline V gives CDR1 ENHRY, CDR2 SYGVKD. CDR3 coding DNA: TGTGCCATCAGTGAGTCAACGGGGCACTTAAATGAGCAGTTCTTC. It is translated as CAISESTGHLNEQFF.

In this sample, this clonotype turned up once. V usage is TRBV24-1 and J usage is TRBJ1-2; 9 positions match TRBD1. Germline V lookup: CDR1 KGHDR, CDR2 SFDVKD. This CDR3 spans 15 amino acids. J was trimmed by 2 bases and V by 3 bases; bases with no gene match: 3. CDR3 loop: CATSDIGQGNYGYTF. DNA for the CDR3: TGTGCCACCAGTGATATCGGACAGGGGAACTATGGCTACACCTTC.

The rearrangement uses TRBV29-1 and TRBJ2-1; TRBD2 matches at 9 bases. Germline lookup yields CDR1 SQVTM and CDR2 ANQGSEA. The CDR3 has 14 amino acids. V was pared by 5 bases and J by 10 bases, with 12 bases of the junction left unmatched. CDR3 loop: CSVYVAGELGEQFF. DNA for the CDR3: TGCAGCGTTTACGTAGCGGGAGAGTTGGGGGAGCAGTTCTTC.

In this sample, this clonotype turned up once. J is TRBJ2-5 and V is TRBV5-1, with 8 bases that match TRBD1. This CDR3 has 17 residues. Germline V gene data show CDR1 as SGHRS and CDR2 as YFSETQ. With 2 bases clipped from V and 2 bases from J, the junction kept 11 bases outside the gene matches. The CDR3 is CASSFQPGTGLQETQYF. CDR3 coding DNA: TGCGCCAGCAGCTTTCAACCGGGGACAGGCCTACAAGAGACCCAGTACTTC.

V is TRBV4-2 and J is TRBJ2-1; tentatively, D is TRBD1 (5 bases). Germline V gives CDR1 LGHNA, CDR2 YNFKEQ. This CDR3 is built from 16 residues. V lost 0 bases and J 9 bases, leaving 18 bases between the germline ends. The DNA for the CDR3 is TGTGCCAGCAGCCAAGAAGCAACTACCCAGGGAACTGAGCAGTTCTTC. Its protein product is CASSQEATTQGTEQFF.

This clonotype was seen only once. This sequence joins TRBV20-1 and TRBJ1-4; D uncertain. Germline V CDR1 and CDR2: DFQATT, SNEGSKA (reference sequence). Trimming took off 1 base at V and 4 bases at J, with 7 bases between the two ends. The CDR3 extends over 13 amino acids. CDR3 sequence: CSARGESNEKLFF. The CDR3 bases are TGCAGTGCTAGAGGGGAGAGTAATGAAAAACTGTTTTTT.